A single sample is the source of the 2 T cell receptor beta chains below, sequenced in a study of T cells after yellow fever vaccination. TCRdb redid the calling of the 5' RACE reads with MiXCR, one entry per CDR3 protein. The sample lists about 350,000 distinct CDR3 sequences, roughly 8.4% occurring once. The material was PBMCs, obtained roughly 46 days after the first yellow fever vaccination. The receptors derive from a man between 18 and 35 years old who received the YFV17D yellow fever vaccine.

This clonotype has just a few counts. The chain couples TRBV6-5 to TRBJ2-1; D tentatively fits TRBD1 or TRBD2 (6 bases each). V lost 1 base, J lost 9 bases, and 16 bases lay in between. CDR1 is MNHEY, CDR2 SVGAGI, per germline. This CDR3 has 15 amino acids. The CDR3 loop reads CASSYLHAKGGEQFF. The DNA of the CDR3 is TGTGCCAGCAGTTACTTACACGCAAAGGGGGGTGAGCAGTTCTTC.

This clonotype was observed a few times. The V and J genes are TRBV20-1 and TRBJ1-6; D is perhaps TRBD1 (5 bases). Germline loops: CDR1 DFQATT, CDR2 SNEGSKA (reference sequence). V dropped 6 bases and J dropped 5 bases, with 17 bases sitting between them. This CDR3 region has 15 residues. The CDR3 sequence: CSAKIDSDNNSPLHF. In DNA, the CDR3 is TGCAGTGCCAAGATAGACAGCGATAATAATTCACCCCTCCACTTT.